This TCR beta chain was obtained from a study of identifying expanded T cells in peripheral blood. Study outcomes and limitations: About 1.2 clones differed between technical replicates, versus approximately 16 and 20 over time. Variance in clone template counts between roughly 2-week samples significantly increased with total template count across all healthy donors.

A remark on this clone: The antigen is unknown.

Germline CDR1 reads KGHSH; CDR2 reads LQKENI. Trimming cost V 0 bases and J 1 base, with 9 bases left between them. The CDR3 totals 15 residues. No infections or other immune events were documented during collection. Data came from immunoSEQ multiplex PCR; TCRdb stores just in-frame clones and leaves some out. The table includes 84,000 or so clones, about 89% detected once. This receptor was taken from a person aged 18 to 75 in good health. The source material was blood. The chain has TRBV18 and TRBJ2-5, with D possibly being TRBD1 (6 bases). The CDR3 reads CASSPPSRGQETQYF. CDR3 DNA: TGTGCCAGCTCACCACCGAGCAGGGGCCAAGAGACCCAGTACTTC.